This T cell receptor (beta chain) emerged from a study of blood T cell repertoires in COVID-19. Overall study: The United States, Italy and Spain provided the acute and convalescent COVID-19 samples. PBMCs, B-cell-depleted T cells, or T cells were the source of the cDNA or gDNA that made up the material.

In the source study's methods: Reference gene primer amplification gave estimated nucleated cell counts. Sequencing used immunoSEQ multiplex PCR; TCRdb keeps in-frame clones, though not all of them. The V and J calls and clone size were taken over from that table, and D and trimming were inferred from the DNA. Altogether approximately 210,000 clones are present, approximately 87% being singletons, with the ten largest covering under 3%. The CDR3 consists of 16 residues. V gave up 4 bases and J gave up 4 bases, with 17 bases separating them. From germline, CDR1 is MGHRA and CDR2 YSYEKL. The TCR was taken from a woman in her 70s with active or convalescent COVID-19. Sequenced material: peripheral blood. The chain uses TRBV4-1 and TRBJ1-3; maybe TRBD1 (5 bases). CDR3 nucleotide sequence: TGCGCCAGCAGCCCTGCCGTAGGGGTGTCGGGAAACACCATATATTTT. Translated, it gives CASSPAVGVSGNTIYF.